A single sample is the source of the 27 T cell receptor beta chains below, sequenced in a study of blood T cell repertoires in COVID-19. Generated by immunoSEQ multiplex PCR, the TCRdb table keeps only in-frame clones and is missing some. The repertoire has about 58,000 clones, approximately 89% of them found once; the top ten carry over 11%. The sample taken for sequencing was peripheral blood. The origin of the receptors is a woman aged 60-75 years with active COVID-19.

The V and J genes are TRBV7-7 and TRBJ2-5; 10 nucleotides line up with TRBD2. Trimming took 2 bases from V and 1 from J; bases not matched to a gene: 1. The germline V gene encodes CDR1 SSHAT and CDR2 FNYEAQ (reference sequence). This CDR3 is built from 15 residues. The CDR3 loop reads CASSLLAGAQETQYF. The CDR3 coding sequence is TGTGCCAGCAGCTTACTAGCGGGGGCCCAAGAGACCCAGTACTTC.

V and J are TRBV7-8 and TRBJ2-3, with D perhaps TRBD2 (6 bases). The V end lost 5 bases, the J end lost 2 bases, and 8 bases lay between the germline ends. This CDR3 comprises 13 residues. From germline, CDR1 is SGHVS and CDR2 FQNEAQ. For the CDR3, the DNA is TGTGCCAGCAGCAGGGACTTCACAGATACGCAGTATTTT. Protein sequence: CASSRDFTDTQYF.

The rearrangement uses TRBV27 and TRBJ1-5, with a tentative D call TRBD1 (5 bases). CDR3 size: 16 residues. With 6 bases removed from V and 0 bases from J, the gap between germline ends came to 15 bases. The germline CDR1 and CDR2 sequences are MNHEY and SMNVEV (reference sequence). CDR3 residues: CASRAGTAYSNQPQHF. In DNA, the CDR3 is TGTGCCAGCAGAGCGGGGACGGCCTATAGCAATCAGCCCCAGCATTTT.

The chain combines TRBV6-2 or TRBV6-3 with TRBJ2-1; TRBD1 agrees at 7 bases. CDR1 and CDR2 (germline): MNHEY, SVGEGT. V was pared by 0 bases and J by 2 bases, with 7 bases of the junction left unmatched. The CDR3 runs 17 residues. CDR3: CASSYSSRQGAYNEQFF. Written as DNA, the CDR3 is TGTGCCAGCAGTTACTCGTCGCGCCAGGGGGCCTACAATGAGCAGTTCTTC.

The V call is TRBV19, the J call TRBJ2-5; 9 nucleotides align to TRBD2. The V gene's germline CDR1 is LNHDA and CDR2 SQIVND (reference sequence). J was trimmed by 4 bases and V by 4 bases; bases with no gene match: 7. CDR3 length: 15 amino acids. DNA of the CDR3: TGTGCCAGTAGTAGCGGGGGGGCCATAGGAGAGACCCAGTACTTC. Its protein is CASSSGGAIGETQYF.

The chain has TRBV9 and TRBJ2-1; TRBD2 aligns across 7 bases. Germline V CDR1 and CDR2: SGDLS, YYNGEE. Losses at the gene ends were 0 bases for V and 9 bases for J; bases not matched to a gene: 6. CDR3 length equals 14 residues. The CDR3 DNA follows: TGTGCCAGCAGCGTAGCGGGGGGATCGGTTGAGCAGTTCTTC. Encoded protein: CASSVAGGSVEQFF. The variable domain in full, completed from reference TRBV9 and TRBJ2-1, reads DSGVTQTPKHLITATGQRVTLRCSPRSGDLSVYWYQQSLDQGLQFLIQYYNGEERAKGNILERFSAQQFPDLHSELNLSSLELGDSALYFCASSVAGGSVEQFFGPGTRLTVL.

This chain uses TRBV6-1 with TRBJ1-4; D uncertain. This CDR3 contains 14 residues. The germline CDR1 and CDR2 sequences are MNHNS and SASEGT. V was trimmed by 3 bases and J by 5 bases, leaving 10 bases between them. CDR3 amino acids: CASSDWQLNEKLFF. DNA of the CDR3: TGTGCCAGCAGTGATTGGCAGTTGAATGAAAAACTGTTTTTT.

This chain connects TRBV3-1 (or the pseudogene TRBV3-2) to TRBJ1-1; 9 bases are a match to TRBD1. The CDR3 length is 16 residues. V shed 1 base, J shed 1 base, and the junction held 4 bases outside the gene matches. The germline V gene has CDR1 LGHDT and CDR2 YNNKEL (reference sequence). Here the CDR3 DNA reads TGTGCCAGCAGCCAAGTGGGACAGGGAAAGAACACTGAAGCTTTCTTT. Protein sequence: CASSQVGQGKNTEAFF.

Here the CDR3 reads CASSSASVGETQYF. The CDR3 region has the DNA TGTGCCAGCAGCTCCGCTAGCGTAGGAGAGACCCAGTACTTC. The V and J genes are TRBV5-4 and TRBJ2-5; a weak D match, TRBD2 (6 bases). Germline CDR1 SGHNT, CDR2 YYREEE (reference sequence). CDR3 size: 14 residues. Deletions cut 3 bases from V and 4 bases from J, with 13 bases between.

The chain is built from TRBV27 and TRBJ2-5; 8 nucleotides agree with TRBD2. This CDR3 is built from 15 residues. V trimming: 5 bases; J trimming: 4 bases; junction bases outside the gene matches: 9. Germline V lookup: CDR1 MNHEY, CDR2 SMNVEV (reference sequence). The CDR3 nucleotides are TGTGCCAGCAGTCCGCCGGGACTAGGTGGAGAGACCCAGTACTTC. Encoded protein: CASSPPGLGGETQYF.

This clone was recorded a few times. The genes are TRBV6-5 and TRBJ2-1; the match to TRBD1 covers 7 bases. The germline CDR1 and CDR2 sequences are MNHEY and SVGAGI. V shed 5 bases and J 7 bases; nucleotides not matched to a gene: 11. The CDR3 runs 15 residues. The CDR3 spells CASSHHPTGKNEQFF. DNA for the CDR3: TGTGCCAGCAGTCACCACCCGACAGGGAAGAATGAGCAGTTCTTC.

The chain couples TRBV6-2 or TRBV6-3 to TRBJ2-7, with a weak D call TRBD1 (5 bases). Trimming took off 3 bases at V and 5 bases at J, with 14 bases between the two ends. The CDR3 has 14 amino acids. In germline, CDR1 is MNHEY, CDR2 SVGEGT. The CDR3 loop reads CASSYSERGDEQYF. CDR3 DNA: TGTGCCAGCAGTTATTCGGAAAGGGGCGACGAGCAGTACTTC.

The CDR3 sequence: CASSSPGQGVNEQYF. CDR3 in DNA: TGTGCCAGCAGCTCCCCGGGACAGGGTGTAAACGAGCAGTACTTC. The rearrangement joins TRBV11-3 to TRBJ2-7, with TRBD1 matching 9 bases. The CDR3 totals 15 residues. Per the germline V gene, CDR1 is SGHNT and CDR2 is YENEEA. With V trimmed by 4 bases and J by 5 bases, 9 bases remained unmatched.

This clone was recorded only once. The chain recombines TRBV9 with TRBJ1-2, with unresolved D. V was shortened by 0 bases and J by 3 bases, with 6 bases between the two germline ends. CDR1 is SGDLS, CDR2 YYNGEE, per germline. CDR3 length: 13 residues. DNA of the CDR3: TGTGCCAGCAGCGTAGAGTCAGACTATGGCTACACCTTC. Translated: CASSVESDYGYTF.

This clone was picked up one time. The V call is TRBV5-1, the J call TRBJ2-7, with 11 bases fitting TRBD1. CDR3 length equals 17 residues. Germline trimming cut 1 base from V and 7 bases from J; bases unmatched to any gene: 13. CDR1 and CDR2 from the germline V gene are SGHRS and YFSETQ. The CDR3 bases are TGCGCCAGCAGCTTGCTCGGTGGAGGACAGGGGGCGTGGGAGCAGTACTTC. This encodes CASSLLGGGQGAWEQYF.

The V gene is TRBV19, the J gene TRBJ2-3; D remains ambiguous. V was shortened by 7 bases and J by 4 bases, with 15 bases between the two germline ends. CDR1 LNHDA and CDR2 SQIVND come from the germline V gene (reference sequence). This CDR3 region has 14 residues. The CDR3 DNA reads TGTGCCAGTACCACCCTCGGGTGGTCAGATACGCAGTATTTT. Translating it yields CASTTLGWSDTQYF.

The chain combines TRBV29-1 with TRBJ2-7, with a possible D match to TRBD1 (7 bases). Germline-derived CDR1 and CDR2 are SQVTM and ANQGSEA. Trimming removed 6 bases at V and 4 bases at J, with 22 bases between. The CDR3 contains 15 residues. The CDR3 sequence is CSVVGGRQGGYEQYF. The CDR3, as DNA: TGCAGCGTCGTGGGGGGTAGGCAGGGGGGTTACGAGCAGTACTTC.

The rearrangement links TRBV5-1 to TRBJ1-2; 9 bases agree with TRBD1. CDR3 length: 14 amino acids. Losses at the gene ends were 3 bases for V and 8 bases for J; bases not matched to a gene: 8. Germline CDR1 is SGHRS and CDR2 is YFSETQ. DNA for the CDR3: TGCGCCAGCAGCTCCCCACAGGGGGCGGTCGGCTACACCTTC. It yields the protein CASSSPQGAVGYTF.

V and J are TRBV6-2 or TRBV6-3 and TRBJ1-2, with a weak D call TRBD1 (5 bases). The V end lost 1 base, the J end lost 3 bases, and 9 bases lay between the germline ends. Germline values: CDR1 MNHEY, CDR2 SVGEGT. There are 14 residues in the CDR3. CDR3 in amino acids: CASSYFGRDYGYTF. In DNA form, the CDR3 reads TGTGCCAGCAGTTACTTCGGCAGGGACTATGGCTACACCTTC.

The chain links TRBV21-1 to TRBJ2-7; the listed D gene, TRBD1, was not tested against the DNA. TRBV21-1 is annotated as a pseudogene. CDR3 size: 15 residues. This CDR3 reads CASSKRRDRSYEQYF. CDR3 DNA sequence: TGTGCCAGCAGCAAACGCCGGGACAGGAGCTACGAGCAGTACTTC.

The rearrangement uses TRBV19 and TRBJ1-3, with a weak D call TRBD1 (5 bases). The CDR3 has 17 amino acids. Germline V gene lookup returns CDR1 LNHDA and CDR2 SQIVND (reference sequence). The V and J ends lost 2 bases and 0 bases respectively, with 14 bases between them. The CDR3 sequence is CASSIRGTGDSGNTIYF. Written as DNA, the CDR3 is TGTGCCAGTAGTATAAGGGGCACAGGTGACTCTGGAAACACCATATATTTT.

The V call is TRBV19, the J call TRBJ1-5; D is unclear. V lost 2 bases, J lost 9 bases, and 8 bases lay in between. This CDR3 has 12 amino acids. Per the germline V gene, CDR1 is LNHDA and CDR2 is SQIVND (reference sequence). Written as DNA, the CDR3 is TGTGCCAGTAGTATACCCCGAGGGCCCCAGCATTTT. It translates to CASSIPRGPQHF.

The rearrangement links TRBV10-3 to TRBJ2-3; a weak D match, TRBD2 (6 bases). CDR1 ENHRY and CDR2 SYGVKD come from the germline V gene. This CDR3 has 16 amino acids. The V gene lost 2 bases and the J gene lost 3 bases, with 15 bases spanning the gap. The CDR3 reads CAISEPPAGKTDTQYF. CDR3 bases: TGTGCCATCAGTGAGCCACCAGCGGGTAAAACAGATACGCAGTATTTT.

The genes are TRBV6-8 and TRBJ2-5; D may be TRBD2 (5 bases). This CDR3 spans 14 amino acids. V dropped 5 bases and J dropped 5 bases, with 15 bases sitting between them. The germline CDR1 and CDR2 sequences are MNHGY and SAAAGT. CDR3 nucleotides: TGTGCCAGCAGTGCCCCGGCGGGTTGGGAGACCCAGTACTTC. This gives the protein CASSAPAGWETQYF.

The chain links TRBV9 to TRBJ1-4; TRBD1 is a possible D gene (5 bases). Trimming stripped 0 bases from V and 2 bases from J, with 11 bases between. The CDR3 covers 16 residues. Germline assignment: CDR1 SGDLS and CDR2 YYNGEE. The chain's CDR3 is CASSVVREDTNEKLFF. DNA for the CDR3: TGTGCCAGCAGCGTAGTCAGGGAGGACACTAATGAAAAACTGTTTTTT.

This chain uses TRBV10-3 with TRBJ1-4, with 9 bases fitting TRBD1. This CDR3 is 18 amino acids long. With V trimmed by 4 bases and J by 0 bases, 9 bases remained unmatched. Germline assignment: CDR1 ENHRY and CDR2 SYGVKD. CDR3 protein: CAISAGQGSRATNEKLFF. The CDR3 DNA follows: TGTGCCATCAGTGCGGGACAGGGCTCGAGGGCAACTAATGAAAAACTGTTTTTT.

The CDR3 protein is CASSMAGAWGTDTQYF. The CDR3 nucleotides are TGTGCCAGTAGTATGGCGGGGGCGTGGGGGACAGATACGCAGTATTTT. This chain joins TRBV19 and TRBJ2-3; possibly TRBD2 for D (7 bases). This CDR3 comprises 16 residues. Germline V gene sequence: CDR1 LNHDA, CDR2 SQIVND (reference sequence). V gave up 3 bases and J gave up 3 bases, with 16 bases separating them.